This TCR beta chain appears in the sequencing data of a study of T cell repertoires in Merkel cell carcinoma (dated by TCRdb to 2018 to 2020). About the investigation overall: Patients who had received intralesional immunotherapy or systemic immune checkpoint blockade prior to the biopsy were excluded. Tetramer sorting, cloning and paired TCR sequencing of expanded tumor-infiltrating lymphocytes were first used to define MCPyV-specific clonotypes. To be included, a subject needed both a diagnosis of MCPyV-positive Merkel cell carcinoma and tumor-infiltrating lymphocytes that had been successfully expanded in vitro. Study-wide conclusions, independent of this receptor: The study did not examine normal tissue biopsies.

Counted from cysteine to phenylalanine, this CDR3 has 15 amino acids. Just the 45-base CDR3 DNA is kept, in frame starting at base 1. In the germline V gene, CDR1 corresponds to SGHRS and CDR2 to YFSETQ. Trimming costs V 4 bases and J 6 bases, and their ends lie 19 bases apart. The immunoSEQ assay was used for TRB CDR3 sequencing and data processing of tumor genomic DNA. Not all clones reach the TCRdb copy of this immuneACCESS table, which keeps in-frame sequences only. Checked studies attribute under half of the gap to unresolved V genes and leave the rest unexplained. Here the sample has more than 12,000 clones; over 60% occur a single time. Of the sample, roughly 15% falls within the top ten clones. Biopsy-confirmed MCPyV-positive Merkel cell carcinoma was present in the study subjects, and positive serum antibodies to T-antigen were found in every subject. Six or seven adjacent 10-micron frozen tumor sections were used for genomic DNA extraction without cell sorting or culture. Roughly 5 x 5 x 5 mm of tumor biopsy tissue was frozen in optimal cutting temperature compound. In the frozen biopsy, scout sections stained with hematoxylin and eosin confirmed abundant Merkel cell carcinoma and infiltrating cells.

As concerns this clone: The specificity of this receptor is unknown. There are no base qualities to consult, and no much larger clone falls within one base.

The TCR originated in an adult with Merkel cell carcinoma. Recombination connected TRBV5-1 to TRBJ1-2, and possibly TRBD1, on 5 matching bases. The sequencing sample was made of tumor tissue. The CDR3 corresponds to CASSLDRAQRDGYTF. The DNA sequence follows: TGCGCCAGCAGCCTAGACAGAGCCCAAAGAGATGGCTACACCTTC. This CDR3, with the reference TRBV5-1 and TRBJ1-2 proteins standing in past its ends, gives the full variable domain KAGVTQTPRYLIKTRGQQVTLSCSPISGHRSVSWYQQTPGQGLQFLFEYFSETQRNKGNFPGRFSGRQFSNSRSEMNVSTLELGDSALYLCASSLDRAQRDGYTFGSGTRLTVV.